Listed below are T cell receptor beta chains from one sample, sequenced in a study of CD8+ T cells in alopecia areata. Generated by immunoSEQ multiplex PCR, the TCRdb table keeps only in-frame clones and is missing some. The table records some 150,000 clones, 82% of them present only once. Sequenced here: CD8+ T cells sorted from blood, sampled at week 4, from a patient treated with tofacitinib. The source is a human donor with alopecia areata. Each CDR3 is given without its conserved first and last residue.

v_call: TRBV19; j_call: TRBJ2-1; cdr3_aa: ASSGGGDYNEQF
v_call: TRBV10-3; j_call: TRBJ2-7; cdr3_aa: AISLDRVVNEQY
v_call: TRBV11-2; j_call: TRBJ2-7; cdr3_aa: ASSFKGASYEQY
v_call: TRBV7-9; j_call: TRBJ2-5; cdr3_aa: ASSFRETQY
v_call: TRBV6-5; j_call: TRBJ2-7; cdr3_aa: ASSYTHRDGNEQY
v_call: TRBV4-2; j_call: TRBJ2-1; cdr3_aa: ASSQDFWDRARPNEQF
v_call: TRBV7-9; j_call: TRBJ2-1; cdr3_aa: ASSIRRSSYNEQF
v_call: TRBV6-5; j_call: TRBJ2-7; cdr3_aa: ASSSGQGRKQY
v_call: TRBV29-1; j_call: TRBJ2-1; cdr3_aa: SVDSAVRYNEQF
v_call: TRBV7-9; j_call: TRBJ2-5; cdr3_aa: ASSLRSDEETQY
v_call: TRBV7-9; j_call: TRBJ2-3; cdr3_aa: ASMAGVSTDTQY
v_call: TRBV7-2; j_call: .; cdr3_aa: ASSFGTTYEQY
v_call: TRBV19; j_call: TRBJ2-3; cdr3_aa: ASTPGGGPTDTQY
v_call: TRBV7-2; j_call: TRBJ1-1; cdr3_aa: ASSLVQGGAEAF
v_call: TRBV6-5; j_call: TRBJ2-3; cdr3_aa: ASSYSGRGPTDTQY
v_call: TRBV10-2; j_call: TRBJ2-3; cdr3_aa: ASSAGPTDTQY
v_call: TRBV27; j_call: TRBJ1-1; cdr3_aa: ASSLSIQEFAEAF
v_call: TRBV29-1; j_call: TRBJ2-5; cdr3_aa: SVEPSGDLETQY
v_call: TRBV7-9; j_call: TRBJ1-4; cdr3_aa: ASSPIGTAIATNEKLF
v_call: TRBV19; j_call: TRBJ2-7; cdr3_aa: ASSWRTGDYEQY
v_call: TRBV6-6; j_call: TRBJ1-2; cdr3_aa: ASSLGQGADGYT
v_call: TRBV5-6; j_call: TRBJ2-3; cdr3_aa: ASSLGPGTGFPDTQY
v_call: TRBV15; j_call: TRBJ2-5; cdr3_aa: ATSRDLGIGETQY
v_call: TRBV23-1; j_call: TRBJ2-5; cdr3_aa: ASSQSGWSGDQY
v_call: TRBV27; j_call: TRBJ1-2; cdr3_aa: ASSQSGDSPNYGYT
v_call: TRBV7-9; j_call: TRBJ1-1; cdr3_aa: ASISQLGPEAF
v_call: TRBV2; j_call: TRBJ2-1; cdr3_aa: ASSEAVDNEQF
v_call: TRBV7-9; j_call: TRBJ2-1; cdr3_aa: ASSLLQGGSNEQF
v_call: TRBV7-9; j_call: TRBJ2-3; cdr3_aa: ASSLSTSGPTDTQY
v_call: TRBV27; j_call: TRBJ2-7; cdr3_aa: ASSLDGASEQY
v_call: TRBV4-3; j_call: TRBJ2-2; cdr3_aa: ASSQDPQGDTGELF
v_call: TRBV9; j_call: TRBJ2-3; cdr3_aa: ASSVFSGHTDTQY
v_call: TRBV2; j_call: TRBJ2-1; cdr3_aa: ASTTAYNEQF
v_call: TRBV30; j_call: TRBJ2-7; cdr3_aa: AWSLGYTYEQY
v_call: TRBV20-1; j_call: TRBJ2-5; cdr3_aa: SAPVPETQY
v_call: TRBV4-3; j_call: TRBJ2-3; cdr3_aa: ASSQTATSTDTQY
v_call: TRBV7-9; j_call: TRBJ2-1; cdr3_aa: ASSRETGGVEQF
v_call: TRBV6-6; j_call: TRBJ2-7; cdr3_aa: ASSTSVTGTYEQY
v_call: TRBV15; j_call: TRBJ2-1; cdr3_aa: ATSRPRRDRYNEQF
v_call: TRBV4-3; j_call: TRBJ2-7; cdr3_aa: ASSQTRGRLYEQY
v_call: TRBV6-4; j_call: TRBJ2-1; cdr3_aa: ASSPGQGDNGEQF
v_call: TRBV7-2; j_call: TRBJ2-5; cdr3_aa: ASSSGGVETQY
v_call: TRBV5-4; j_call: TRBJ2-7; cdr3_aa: ASSWDGSYEQY
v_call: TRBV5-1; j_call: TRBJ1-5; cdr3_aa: ASSLTPYSNQPQH
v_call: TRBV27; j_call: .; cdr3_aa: ASSTDRGDEQY
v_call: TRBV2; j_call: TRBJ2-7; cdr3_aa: ASTLPGQVPDYEQY
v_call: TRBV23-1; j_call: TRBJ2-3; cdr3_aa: ASSQGQGVPDTQY
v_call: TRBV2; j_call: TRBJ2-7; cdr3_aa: ASSELGGRTYEQY
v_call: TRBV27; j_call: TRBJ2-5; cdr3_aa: ASSSGRQGTETQY
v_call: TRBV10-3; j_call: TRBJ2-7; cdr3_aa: AISDPGTSDEQY
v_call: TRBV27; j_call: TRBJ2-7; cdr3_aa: ASSLERGGREQY
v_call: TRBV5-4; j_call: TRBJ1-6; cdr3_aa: ASSDGNNSPLH